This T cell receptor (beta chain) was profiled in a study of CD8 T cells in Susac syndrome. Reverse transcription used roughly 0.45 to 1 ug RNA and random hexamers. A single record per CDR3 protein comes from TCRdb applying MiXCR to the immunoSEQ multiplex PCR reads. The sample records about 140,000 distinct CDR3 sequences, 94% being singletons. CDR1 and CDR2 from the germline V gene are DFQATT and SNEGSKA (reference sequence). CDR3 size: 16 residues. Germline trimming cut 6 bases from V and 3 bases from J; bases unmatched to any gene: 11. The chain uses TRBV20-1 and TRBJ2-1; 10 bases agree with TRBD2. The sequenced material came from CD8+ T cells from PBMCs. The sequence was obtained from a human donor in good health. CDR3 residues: CSASASGSGFYNEQFF. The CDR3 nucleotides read TGCAGTGCATCGGCTAGCGGGAGTGGGTTCTACAATGAGCAGTTCTTC.